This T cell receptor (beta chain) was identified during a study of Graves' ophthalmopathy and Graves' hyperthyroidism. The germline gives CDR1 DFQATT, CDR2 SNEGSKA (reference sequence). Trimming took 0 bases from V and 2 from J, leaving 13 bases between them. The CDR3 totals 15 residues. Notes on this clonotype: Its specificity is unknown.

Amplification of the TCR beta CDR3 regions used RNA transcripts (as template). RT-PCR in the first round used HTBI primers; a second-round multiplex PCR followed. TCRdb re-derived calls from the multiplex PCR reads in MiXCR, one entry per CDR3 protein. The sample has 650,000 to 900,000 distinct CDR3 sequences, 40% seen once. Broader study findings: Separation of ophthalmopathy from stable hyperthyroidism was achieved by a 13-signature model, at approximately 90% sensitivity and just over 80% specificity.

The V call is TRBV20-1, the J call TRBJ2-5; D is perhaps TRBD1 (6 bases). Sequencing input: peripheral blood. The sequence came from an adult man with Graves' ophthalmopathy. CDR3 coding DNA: TGCAGTGCTAGAGACCCTTCAGGGGTACAAGAGACCCAGTACTTC. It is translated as CSARDPSGVQETQYF.